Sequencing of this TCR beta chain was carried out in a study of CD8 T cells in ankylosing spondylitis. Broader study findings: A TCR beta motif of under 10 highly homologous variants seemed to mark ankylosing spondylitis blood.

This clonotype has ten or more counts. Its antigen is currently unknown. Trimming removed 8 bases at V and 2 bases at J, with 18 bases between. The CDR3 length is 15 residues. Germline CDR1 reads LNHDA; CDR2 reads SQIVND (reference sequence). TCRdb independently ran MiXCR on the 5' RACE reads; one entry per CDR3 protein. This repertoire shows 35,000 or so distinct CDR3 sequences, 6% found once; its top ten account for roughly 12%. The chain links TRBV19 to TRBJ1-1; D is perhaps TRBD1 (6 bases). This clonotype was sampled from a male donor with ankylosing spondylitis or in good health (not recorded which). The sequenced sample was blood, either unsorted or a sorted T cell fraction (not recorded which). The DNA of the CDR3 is TGTGCCAGTGCACCTATAGGACAGATCAACACTGAAGCTTTCTTT. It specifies CASAPIGQINTEAFF.